Here is one TCR beta chain with its context. The antigen is unknown. The sample originates from a study of OX40 agonist ivuxolimab in advanced cancers. Study at large: Participants could have had prior anti-PD-1, anti-PD-L1 or anti-CTLA-4 therapy, and approximately 40% had some. Notes on the study in general: In CD8+ T cells, expanded clones were on average more numerous than in CD4+.

From germline, CDR1 is GTSNPN and CDR2 SVGIG (reference sequence). This CDR3 comprises 11 residues. V lost 2 bases, J lost 6 bases, and 5 bases lay in between. Clones were sequenced by immunoSEQ multiplex PCR, and TCRdb holds only the in-frame ones, with some missing. The sample consists of 72,000 or so clones, around 85% of them appearing once. The receptor was isolated from an adult with an advanced solid tumor such as melanoma, head and neck, liver or kidney cancer. The V call is TRBV30, the J call TRBJ2-1, with D uncertain. Material: CD4+ or CD8+ T cells sorted from blood, obtained in a trial of the OX40 agonist ivuxolimab. The CDR3 here is CAWSWGNEQFF. CDR3 DNA sequence: TGTGCCTGGAGTTGGGGCAATGAGCAGTTCTTC.